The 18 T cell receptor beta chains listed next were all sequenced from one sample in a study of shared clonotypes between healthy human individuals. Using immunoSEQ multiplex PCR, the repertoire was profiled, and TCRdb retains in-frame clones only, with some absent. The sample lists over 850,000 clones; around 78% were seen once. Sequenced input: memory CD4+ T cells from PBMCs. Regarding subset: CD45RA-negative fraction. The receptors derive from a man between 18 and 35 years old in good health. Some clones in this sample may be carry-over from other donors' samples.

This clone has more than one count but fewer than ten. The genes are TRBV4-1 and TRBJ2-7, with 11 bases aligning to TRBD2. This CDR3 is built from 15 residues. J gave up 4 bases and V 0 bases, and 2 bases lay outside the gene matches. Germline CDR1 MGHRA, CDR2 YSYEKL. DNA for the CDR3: TGCGCCAGCAGCCAAGAATTAGCGGGAGGGTACGAGCAGTACTTC. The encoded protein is CASSQELAGGYEQYF.

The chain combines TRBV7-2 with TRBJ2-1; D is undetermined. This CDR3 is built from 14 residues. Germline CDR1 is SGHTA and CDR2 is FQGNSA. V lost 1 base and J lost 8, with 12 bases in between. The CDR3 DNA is TGTGCCAGCAGCTTAGTTTGGACCGCCGATGAGCAGTTCTTC. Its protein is CASSLVWTADEQFF.

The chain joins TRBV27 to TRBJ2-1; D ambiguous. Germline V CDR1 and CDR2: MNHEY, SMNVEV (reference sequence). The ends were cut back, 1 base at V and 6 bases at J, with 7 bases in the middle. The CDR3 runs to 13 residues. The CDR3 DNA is TGTGCCAGCAGTTTATTGGGTCCCAATGAGCAGTTCTTC. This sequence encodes CASSLLGPNEQFF.

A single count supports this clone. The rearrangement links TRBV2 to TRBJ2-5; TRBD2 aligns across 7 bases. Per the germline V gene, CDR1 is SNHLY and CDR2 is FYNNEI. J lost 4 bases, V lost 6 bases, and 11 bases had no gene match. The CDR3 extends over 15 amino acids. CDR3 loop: CASSWGVAGVETQYF. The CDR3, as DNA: TGTGCCAGCAGCTGGGGCGTTGCGGGGGTAGAGACCCAGTACTTC.

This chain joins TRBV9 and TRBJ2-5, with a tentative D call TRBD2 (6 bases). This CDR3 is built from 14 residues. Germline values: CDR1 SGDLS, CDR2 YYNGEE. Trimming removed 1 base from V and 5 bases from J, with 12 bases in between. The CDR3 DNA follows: TGTGCCAGCAGCGTATCGCGGGGAATGGAGACCCAGTACTTC. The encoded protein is CASSVSRGMETQYF. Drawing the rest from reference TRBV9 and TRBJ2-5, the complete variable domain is DSGVTQTPKHLITATGQRVTLRCSPRSGDLSVYWYQQSLDQGLQFLIQYYNGEERAKGNILERFSAQQFPDLHSELNLSSLELGDSALYFCASSVSRGMETQYFGPGTRLLVL.

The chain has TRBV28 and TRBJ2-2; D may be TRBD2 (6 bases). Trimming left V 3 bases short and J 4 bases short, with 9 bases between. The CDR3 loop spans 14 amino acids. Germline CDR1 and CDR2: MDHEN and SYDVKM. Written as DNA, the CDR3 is TGTGCCAGCAGTTTTCGGGGAGGCACCGGGGAGCTGTTTTTT. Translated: CASSFRGGTGELFF.

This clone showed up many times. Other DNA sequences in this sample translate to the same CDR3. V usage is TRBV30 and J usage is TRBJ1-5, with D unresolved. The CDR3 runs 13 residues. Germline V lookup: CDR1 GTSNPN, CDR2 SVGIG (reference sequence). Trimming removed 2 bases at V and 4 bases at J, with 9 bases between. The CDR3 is CAWSYGENQPQHF. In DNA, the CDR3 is TGTGCCTGGAGTTATGGAGAAAATCAGCCCCAGCATTTT.

CDR3 sequence: CASSLAPPGGNTIYF. The CDR3 nucleotides read TGTGCCAGCAGCTTAGCTCCGCCAGGGGGGAACACCATATATTTT. The genes are TRBV7-6 and TRBJ1-3, with TRBD1 matching over 7 bases. The CDR3 sequence is 15 residues long. Germline V gene sequence: CDR1 SGHVS, CDR2 FNYEAQ. Unmatched junction bases numbered 6, after V lost 0 bases and J lost 7 bases.

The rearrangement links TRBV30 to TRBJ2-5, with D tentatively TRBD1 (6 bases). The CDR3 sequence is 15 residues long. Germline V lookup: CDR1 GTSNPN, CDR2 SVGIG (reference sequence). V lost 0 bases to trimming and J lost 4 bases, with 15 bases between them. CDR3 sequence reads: CAWSVVGGARETQYF. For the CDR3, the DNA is TGTGCCTGGAGTGTTGTAGGGGGTGCGAGAGAGACCCAGTACTTC. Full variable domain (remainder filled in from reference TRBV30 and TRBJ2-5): SQTIHQWPATLVQPVGSPLSLECTVEGTSNPNLYWYRQAAGRGLQLLFYSVGIGQISSEVPQNLSASRPQDRQFILSSKKLLLSDSGFYLCAWSVVGGARETQYFGPGTRLLVL.

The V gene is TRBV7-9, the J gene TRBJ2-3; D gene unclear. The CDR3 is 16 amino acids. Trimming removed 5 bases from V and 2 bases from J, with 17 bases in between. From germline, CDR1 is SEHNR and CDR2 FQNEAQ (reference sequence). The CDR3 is CASSRGPRHPTDTQYF. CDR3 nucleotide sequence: TGTGCCAGCAGCCGTGGGCCCCGCCACCCCACAGATACGCAGTATTTT. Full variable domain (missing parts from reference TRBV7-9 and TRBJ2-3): DTGVSQNPRHKITKRGQNVTFRCDPISEHNRLYWYRQTLGQGPEFLTYFQNEAQLEKSRLLSDRFSAERPKGSFSTLEIQRTEQGDSAMYLCASSRGPRHPTDTQYFGPGTRLTVL.

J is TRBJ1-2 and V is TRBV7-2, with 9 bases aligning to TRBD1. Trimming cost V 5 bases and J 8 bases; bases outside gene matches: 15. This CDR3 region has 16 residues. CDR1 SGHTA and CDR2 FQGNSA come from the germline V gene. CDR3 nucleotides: TGTGCCAGCAGCCCCAACGCCGGACAGGGGTTTGAGGGCTACACCTTC. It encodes CASSPNAGQGFEGYTF.

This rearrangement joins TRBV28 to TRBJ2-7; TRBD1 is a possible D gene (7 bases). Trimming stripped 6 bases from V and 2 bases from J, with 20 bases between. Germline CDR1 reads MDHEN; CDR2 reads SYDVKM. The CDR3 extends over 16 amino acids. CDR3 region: CASRSTRGTATYEQYF. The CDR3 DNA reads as TGTGCCAGCAGATCCACCCGCGGGACAGCGACCTACGAGCAGTACTTC.

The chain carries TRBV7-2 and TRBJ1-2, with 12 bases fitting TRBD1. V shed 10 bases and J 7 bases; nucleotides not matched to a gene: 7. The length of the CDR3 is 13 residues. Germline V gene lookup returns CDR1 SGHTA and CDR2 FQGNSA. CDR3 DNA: TGTGCCACCCCGGGACAGGGGGCGAGTGGCTACACCTTC. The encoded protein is CATPGQGASGYTF.

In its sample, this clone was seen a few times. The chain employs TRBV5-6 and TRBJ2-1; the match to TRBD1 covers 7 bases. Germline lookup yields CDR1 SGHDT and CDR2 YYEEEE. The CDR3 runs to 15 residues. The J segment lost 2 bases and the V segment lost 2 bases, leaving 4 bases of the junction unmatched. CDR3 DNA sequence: TGTGCCAGCAGCTTTAGAGGGGGCGCCTACAATGAGCAGTTCTTC. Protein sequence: CASSFRGGAYNEQFF.

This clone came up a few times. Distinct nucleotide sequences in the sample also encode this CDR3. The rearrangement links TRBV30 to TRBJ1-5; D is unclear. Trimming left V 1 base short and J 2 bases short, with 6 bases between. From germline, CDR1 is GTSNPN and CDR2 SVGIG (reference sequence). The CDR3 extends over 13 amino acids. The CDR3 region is CAWSDSRNQPQHF. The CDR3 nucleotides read TGTGCCTGGAGTGACAGCCGCAATCAGCCCCAGCATTTT.

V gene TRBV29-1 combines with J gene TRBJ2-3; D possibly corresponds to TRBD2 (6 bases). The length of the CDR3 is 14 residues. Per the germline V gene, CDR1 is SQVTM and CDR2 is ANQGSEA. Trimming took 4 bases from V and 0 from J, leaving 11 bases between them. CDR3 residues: CSVVAVTSTDTQYF. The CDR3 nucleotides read TGCAGCGTTGTAGCGGTCACTAGCACAGATACGCAGTATTTT.

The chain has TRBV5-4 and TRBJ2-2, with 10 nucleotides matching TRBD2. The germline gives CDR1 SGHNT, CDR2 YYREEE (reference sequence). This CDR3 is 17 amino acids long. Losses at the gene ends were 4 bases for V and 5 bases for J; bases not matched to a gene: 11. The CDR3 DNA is TGTGCCAGCAGCGCCCAACCCCAGCGGGAGGGAACCGGGGAGCTGTTTTTT. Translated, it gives CASSAQPQREGTGELFF. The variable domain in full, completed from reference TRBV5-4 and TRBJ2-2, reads ETGVTQSPTHLIKTRGQQVTLRCSSQSGHNTVSWYQQALGQGPQFIFQYYREEENGRGNFPPRFSGLQFPNYSSELNVNALELDDSALYLCASSAQPQREGTGELFFGEGSRLTVL.

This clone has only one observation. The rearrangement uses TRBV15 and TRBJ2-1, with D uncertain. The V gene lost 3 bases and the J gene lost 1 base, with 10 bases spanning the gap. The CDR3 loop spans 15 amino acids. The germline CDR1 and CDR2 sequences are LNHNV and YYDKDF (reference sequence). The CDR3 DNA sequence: TGTGCCACCAGCAGTGGGCGGCCTTCCTACAATGAGCAGTTCTTC. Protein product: CATSSGRPSYNEQFF.